The 30 T cell receptor beta chains reported below all come from one sample, sequenced in a study of identical twins (dated by TCRdb to about 2016). The library relied on 5' RACE. Sequencing was carried out with an Illumina HiSeq 2000. TCRdb redid the processing of the public reads, applying fastp at Q25 and MiXCR, and retained in-frame beta chains. Rows matching on CDR3 protein sequence are summarized as one entry with the most common DNA and genes. The sample table lists 15,000 to 20,000 distinct CDR3 sequences, 69% of them with a count of one. The ten top clones hold 5.5% to 6% of the sample. The material sequenced was memory (CD45RO+) T cells sorted from blood. What this sample's cell subset or site label stands for: CD45RO+ enriched T cells. These receptor sequences come from a woman aged 18-29 years in good health. This table probably holds off-target reads from a library built for another chain.

This clonotype has only a few counts. The V and J genes are TRBV4-1 and TRBJ2-3, with TRBD2 identical over 8 bases. The CDR3 is 16 amino acids. J lost 4 bases, V lost 2 bases, and 8 bases had no gene match. Per germline, CDR1 MGHRA and CDR2 YSYEKL. The CDR3: CASSQSWTSISDTQYF. The CDR3 region has the DNA TGCGCCAGCAGCCAATCCTGGACTAGCATCTCAGATACGCAGTATTTT.

V usage is TRBV6-5 and J usage is TRBJ2-7, with 9 nucleotides matching TRBD1. This CDR3 has 16 residues. Unmatched junction bases numbered 8, after V lost 0 bases and J lost 5 bases. Per germline, CDR1 MNHEY and CDR2 SVGAGI. CDR3 in amino acids: CASSYSIAGQGNEQYF. DNA of the CDR3: TGTGCCAGCAGTTACTCGATAGCTGGACAGGGGAACGAGCAGTACTTC.

This clonotype was recorded once. The chain combines TRBV29-1 with TRBJ2-1, with D possibly TRBD2 on 5 matching bases. V was pared by 7 bases and J by 5 bases, with 15 bases between. CDR1 SQVTM and CDR2 ANQGSEA come from the germline V gene. The CDR3 runs 13 residues. The CDR3 is CSALTGEDNEQFF. The CDR3 DNA reads as TGCAGCGCCTTAACCGGGGAAGACAATGAGCAGTTCTTC.

The chain is built from TRBV6-5 and TRBJ1-1, with a weak D call TRBD1 (5 bases). Trimming took off 5 bases at V and 6 bases at J, with 10 bases between the two ends. The CDR3 is 12 residues long. The germline CDR1 and CDR2 sequences are MNHEY and SVGAGI. CDR3: CASSPDRAEAFF. The CDR3 DNA reads TGTGCCAGCAGTCCCGACAGAGCTGAAGCTTTCTTT.

This clonotype was recorded a few times. The J gene is TRBJ2-1, the V gene TRBV29-1; tentatively, D is TRBD1 (6 bases). Germline V gives CDR1 SQVTM, CDR2 ANQGSEA. Trimming pared 2 bases from V and 0 bases from J, leaving 11 bases between. This CDR3 comprises 15 residues. CDR3 nucleotide sequence: TGCAGCGTTGAACAGGGGTCGAGCTCCTACAATGAGCAGTTCTTC. It is translated as CSVEQGSSSYNEQFF.

The chain links TRBV6-5 to TRBJ2-3; D is unclear. Trimming stripped 5 bases from V and 0 bases from J, with 0 bases between. This CDR3 comprises 11 residues. Per the germline V gene, CDR1 is MNHEY and CDR2 is SVGAGI. In DNA, the CDR3 is TGTGCCAGCAGTAGCACAGATACGCAGTATTTT. Its translation is CASSSTDTQYF.

The rearrangement joins TRBV25-1 to TRBJ2-2, with D perhaps TRBD1 (6 bases). The V and J ends lost 4 bases and 4 bases respectively, with 13 bases between them. Per the germline V gene, CDR1 is MGHDK and CDR2 is SYGVNS. The CDR3 runs to 15 residues. The DNA of the CDR3 is TGTGCCAGCAGTGCCCGGACAGCTGGCACCGGGGAGCTGTTTTTT. Translating gives CASSARTAGTGELFF.

The CDR3 coding sequence is TGTGCCAGCAGCACGGGACTAGGGAACACTGAAGCTTTCTTT. Translating it yields CASSTGLGNTEAFF. The chain links TRBV13 to TRBJ1-1, with D possibly being TRBD1 (5 bases). The germline V gene has CDR1 PRHDT and CDR2 FYEKMQ (reference sequence). The CDR3 is 14 amino acids. Trimming stripped 5 bases from V and 1 base from J, with 11 bases between.

The V gene is TRBV3-1, the J gene TRBJ2-7, with D perhaps given as TRBD1 or TRBD2 (5 bases each). Per germline, CDR1 LGHDT and CDR2 YNNKEL (reference sequence). The CDR3 is made up of 14 amino acids. V lost 4 bases and J 3 bases, leaving 13 bases between the germline ends. The DNA for the CDR3 is TGTGCCAGCAGCCGAGGGACCGGTAACTACGAGCAGTACTTC. Translated, it gives CASSRGTGNYEQYF.

In this sample, this clonotype turned up a few times. The CDR3 DNA reads TGTGCCATCAGTGAGTTGGGGGAAGGGGAGCAGTTCTTC. Translated: CAISELGEGEQFF. The chain has TRBV10-3 and TRBJ2-1; perhaps D is TRBD1 or TRBD2 (5 bases each). V shed 1 base and J shed 10 bases, with 11 bases lying between them. Germline assignment: CDR1 ENHRY and CDR2 SYGVKD. The CDR3 totals 13 residues.

The DNA of the CDR3 is TGTGCCAGCGGTCTAGCGGCCACGGATACGCAGTATTTT. It yields the protein CASGLAATDTQYF. This chain joins TRBV7-9 and TRBJ2-3; TRBD2 agrees at 7 bases. The V gene's germline CDR1 is SEHNR and CDR2 FQNEAQ (reference sequence). V lost 8 bases to trimming and J lost 6 bases; unmatched junction nucleotides: 8. CDR3 length: 13 amino acids. The variable domain in full, with the rest retrieved from reference TRBV7-9 and TRBJ2-3, is DTGVSQNPRHKITKRGQNVTFRCDPISEHNRLYWYRQTLGQGPEFLTYFQNEAQLEKSRLLSDRFSAERPKGSFSTLEIQRTEQGDSAMYLCASGLAATDTQYFGPGTRLTVL.

This chain joins TRBV7-9 and TRBJ2-1; a possible D gene is TRBD2 (5 bases). V gave up 5 bases and J gave up 5 bases, with 16 bases separating them. In germline, CDR1 is SEHNR, CDR2 FQNEAQ (reference sequence). This CDR3 contains 15 residues. Here the CDR3 reads CASSPLAGWDNEQFF. The CDR3 DNA reads TGTGCCAGCAGCCCTCTTGCGGGTTGGGACAATGAGCAGTTCTTC.

The chain carries TRBV30 and TRBJ2-7, with a weak D call TRBD2 (5 bases). Germline values: CDR1 GTSNPN, CDR2 SVGIG (reference sequence). The V end lost 1 base, the J end lost 1 base, and 17 bases lay between the germline ends. This CDR3 has 16 residues. CDR3 coding DNA: TGTGCCTGGAGTGAGGACCCTGGCGGGCTTTCCTACGAGCAGTACTTC. It translates to CAWSEDPGGLSYEQYF. Using reference TRBV30 and TRBJ2-7 for the parts outside the CDR3, the full variable domain is SQTIHQWPATLVQPVGSPLSLECTVEGTSNPNLYWYRQAAGRGLQLLFYSVGIGQISSEVPQNLSASRPQDRQFILSSKKLLLSDSGFYLCAWSEDPGGLSYEQYFGPGTRLTVT.

The chain joins TRBV6-6 to TRBJ2-1; D gene uncertain. Germline V gene sequence: CDR1 MNHNY, CDR2 SVGAGI (reference sequence). V was cut by 8 bases and J by 8 bases, with 10 bases left in between. There are 11 residues in the CDR3. The CDR3 spells CASAAFDEQFF. CDR3 bases: TGTGCCAGCGCAGCCTTCGATGAGCAGTTCTTC.

This chain joins TRBV28 and TRBJ1-5; 9 nucleotides agree with TRBD1. CDR3 length: 14 amino acids. Trimming took 7 bases from V and 7 from J; bases not matched to a gene: 8. Germline CDR1 is MDHEN and CDR2 is SYDVKM. The CDR3 sequence is CASTTGGAEQPQHF. The CDR3 coding sequence is TGTGCCAGCACCACAGGGGGCGCAGAACAGCCCCAGCATTTT.

The chain carries TRBV7-8 and TRBJ2-1; possibly TRBD2 for D (5 bases). This CDR3 has 14 residues. Trimming removed 5 bases from V and 9 bases from J, with 17 bases in between. The germline V gene encodes CDR1 SGHVS and CDR2 FQNEAQ. The CDR3 DNA sequence: TGTGCCAGCAGCGCGAGTCCAAGGCGGGTTGAGCAGTTCTTC. It encodes CASSASPRRVEQFF.

The chain recombines TRBV29-1 with TRBJ2-3; no clear D gene. Trimming removed 3 bases from V and 0 bases from J, with 7 bases in between. CDR1 and CDR2 from the germline V gene are SQVTM and ANQGSEA. This CDR3 spans 13 amino acids. The DNA for the CDR3 is TGCAGCGTTGAGGTGGGAAGCACAGATACGCAGTATTTT. This gives the protein CSVEVGSTDTQYF.

This rearrangement joins TRBV7-8 to TRBJ2-1; 7 nucleotides align to TRBD2. The V gene's germline CDR1 is SGHVS and CDR2 FQNEAQ. The CDR3 is 16 residues long. With V trimmed by 5 bases and J by 4 bases, 11 bases remained unmatched. The CDR3 sequence is CASSMTSSRGYNEQFF. DNA of the CDR3: TGTGCCAGCAGCATGACTAGCTCCCGAGGGTACAATGAGCAGTTCTTC.

The CDR3 bases are TGTGCCAGCAGCCCAGGATTCCAAGAGACCCAGTACTTC. Its translation is CASSPGFQETQYF. J is TRBJ2-5 and V is TRBV11-3; D gene unclear. The germline V and J ends were trimmed by 5 bases and 1 base, with 8 bases remaining between them. Germline loops: CDR1 SGHNT, CDR2 YENEEA. The CDR3 covers 13 residues.

The chain has TRBV6-2 or TRBV6-3 and TRBJ2-6; no clear D. The CDR3 has 15 amino acids. V was pared by 7 bases and J by 0 bases, with 10 bases between. Germline V gene lookup returns CDR1 MNHEY and CDR2 SVGEGT. The CDR3 sequence is CASTATDSGANVLTF. CDR3 DNA sequence: TGTGCCAGCACCGCCACAGACTCTGGGGCCAACGTCCTGACTTTC.

The rearrangement joins TRBV5-5 to TRBJ2-1; D possibly matches TRBD1 or TRBD2 (6 bases each). Germline CDR1 reads SGHKS; CDR2 reads YYEKEE (reference sequence). The CDR3 is 16 amino acids. The ends were cut back, 3 bases at V and 1 base at J, with 14 bases in the middle. The DNA for the CDR3 is TGTGCCAGCAGCTCCCCATGGGGGGCTTCCTACAATGAGCAGTTCTTC. It is translated as CASSSPWGASYNEQFF.

This clonotype appeared a few times. V and J are TRBV19 and TRBJ2-2; D is uncertain. This CDR3 is 12 amino acids long. V was cut by 3 bases and J by 3 bases, with 2 bases left in between. Germline CDR1 is LNHDA and CDR2 is SQIVND (reference sequence). The CDR3 bases are TGTGCCAGTAGTATCCACACCGGGGAGCTGTTTTTT. Protein sequence: CASSIHTGELFF. The full variable domain, completed using reference TRBV19 and TRBJ2-2, is DGGITQSPKYLFRKEGQNVTLSCEQNLNHDAMYWYRQDPGQGLRLIYYSQIVNDFQKGDIAEGYSVSREKKESFPLTVTSAQKNPTAFYLCASSIHTGELFFGEGSRLTVL.

The chain is built from TRBV30 and TRBJ2-1; 7 nucleotides align to TRBD2. J lost 6 bases, V lost 2 bases, and 4 bases had no gene match. Germline V gene sequence: CDR1 GTSNPN, CDR2 SVGIG (reference sequence). The CDR3 is 13 amino acids. The CDR3 is CAWSKLASNEQFF. Written as DNA, the CDR3 is TGTGCCTGGAGTAAACTAGCGAGCAATGAGCAGTTCTTC.

This chain uses TRBV2 with TRBJ2-3; D remains ambiguous. The CDR3 covers 11 residues. Germline V gene sequence: CDR1 SNHLY, CDR2 FYNNEI. Trimming took 8 bases from V and 6 from J, leaving 9 bases between them. CDR3 amino acids: CASVSWDTQYF. CDR3 nucleotide sequence: TGTGCCAGCGTGAGTTGGGATACGCAGTATTTT.

The rearrangement links TRBV27 to TRBJ2-3; 13 bases line up with TRBD2. CDR1 is MNHEY and CDR2 is SMNVEV in the germline V gene (reference sequence). The trim removed 4 bases at V and 1 base at J, leaving 5 bases unmatched. This CDR3 is 17 amino acids long. CDR3 DNA sequence: TGTGCCAGCAGTTCTCGGACTAGCGGGAGCGGCACAGATACGCAGTATTTT. This codes for CASSSRTSGSGTDTQYF.

This chain uses TRBV6-6 with TRBJ2-5; D ambiguous. Germline V gene sequence: CDR1 MNHNY, CDR2 SVGAGI (reference sequence). The CDR3 has 11 amino acids. Trimming left V 6 bases short and J 8 bases short, with 10 bases between. In nucleotides, the CDR3 is TGTGCCAGCAGAGATCAGGTTACCCAGTACTTC. It translates to CASRDQVTQYF.

The chain has TRBV21-1 and TRBJ2-1; the D call in the table, TRBD1, was not verified against the DNA. TRBV21-1 counts as a pseudogene. The CDR3 is 15 amino acids. The CDR3 DNA reads TGTGCCACCCCCAAGGGCTGGGCATCCTACAATGAGCAGTTCTTC. It codes for CATPKGWASYNEQFF.

The rearrangement links TRBV25-1 to TRBJ2-7; 9 nucleotides agree with TRBD1. The CDR3 has 13 residues. V dropped 7 bases and J dropped 4; count of bases not matched to a gene: 5. Germline V gene data show CDR1 as MGHDK and CDR2 as SYGVNS. CDR3 region: CASIADRGYEQYF. The DNA for the CDR3 is TGTGCCAGCATAGCAGACAGGGGGTACGAGCAGTACTTC.

The rearrangement uses TRBV18 and TRBJ2-5; 7 bases fit TRBD1. The trim removed 2 bases at V and 5 bases at J, leaving 2 bases unmatched. Germline V gene sequence: CDR1 KGHSH, CDR2 LQKENI. The CDR3 covers 13 residues. CDR3 in DNA: TGTGCCAGCTCACCAGGACAGGACGAGACCCAGTACTTC. Translation: CASSPGQDETQYF.

This chain uses TRBV7-2 with TRBJ2-7, with D unresolved. Trimming removed 3 bases at V and 0 bases at J, with 3 bases between. The CDR3 consists of 12 residues. Germline lookup yields CDR1 SGHTA and CDR2 FQGNSA. The CDR3 coding sequence is TGTGCCAGCAGCTTCCCCTCCTACGAGCAGTACTTC. This gives the protein CASSFPSYEQYF.